The present TCR beta chain was sequenced within a study of blood T cell repertoires in COVID-19. Across the whole study: PBMCs, B-cell-depleted T cells, or T cells were the source of the cDNA or gDNA that made up the material.

Study processing details: Nucleated cell number was recorded as an estimate derived from reference gene primer amplification. The repertoire was sequenced with immunoSEQ multiplex PCR; TCRdb's copy has only in-frame clones and lacks some. V, J and clone size reflect that table, while D and trimming were determined from the DNA. This table has approximately 310,000 clones, around 90% appearing once. Trimming stripped 0 bases from V and 13 bases from J, with 16 bases between. This CDR3 comprises 13 residues. CDR1 is GTSNPN, CDR2 SVGIG, per germline (reference sequence). Sample: PBMCs or T cells enriched from blood (not recorded which). This rearrangement joins TRBV30 to TRBJ2-1; possibly TRBD1 for D (5 bases). The receptor was derived from a man between 60 and 75 years old who had recovered from COVID-19. The CDR3 nucleotides read TGTGCCTGGAGTGTACAGAGTTCTACAGGACAGTTCTTC. It translates to CAWSVQSSTGQFF.